This TCR beta chain stems from a study of CD8 T cells in ankylosing spondylitis. Whole-study results and caveats: Reactive arthritis synovial fluid and blood previously showed some of these motif variants. There was reportedly significant enrichment of clones that were disease-linked in matched ankylosing spondylitis synovial fluid. Characteristic, it appeared, of ankylosing spondylitis blood was a TCR beta motif of fewer than 10 highly homologous variants. Disease-linked clones had a CD8+ phenotype and relatively low frequency in peripheral blood.

Researchers built TCR beta libraries using quantitative 5'-RACE with molecular barcodes. TCRdb redid the calling of the 5' RACE reads with MiXCR, one entry per CDR3 protein. The top ten clones hold more than 13% of a sample with some 220,000 distinct CDR3 sequences, 7% to 8% of them seen once. The CDR3 is 17 residues long. Trimming at V came to 0 bases and at J to 3 bases, leaving 4 bases not matched to a gene. Germline values: CDR1 MNHEY, CDR2 SVGAGI. This clonotype was found many times. Its specificity is unknown. The gene calls are TRBV6-5 and TRBJ2-2, with TRBD2 matching 10 bases. What was sequenced was blood, either unsorted or a sorted T cell fraction (not recorded which). This receptor was obtained from a male donor with ankylosing spondylitis. CDR3 DNA sequence: TGTGCCAGCAGTTACTCGAGGCTAGCGGGGGACACCGGGGAGCTGTTTTTT. Encoded protein: CASSYSRLAGDTGELFF.